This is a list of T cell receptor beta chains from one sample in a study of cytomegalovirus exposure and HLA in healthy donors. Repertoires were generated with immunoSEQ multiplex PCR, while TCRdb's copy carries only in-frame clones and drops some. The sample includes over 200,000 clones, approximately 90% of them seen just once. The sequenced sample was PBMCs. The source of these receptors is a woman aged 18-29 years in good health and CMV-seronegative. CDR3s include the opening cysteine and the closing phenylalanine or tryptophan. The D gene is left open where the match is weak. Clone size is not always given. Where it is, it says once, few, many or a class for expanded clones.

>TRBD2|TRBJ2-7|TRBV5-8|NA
CASSYWTSGSLNEQYF
TGTGCCAGCAGCTATTGGACTAGCGGGAGTCTCAACGAGCAGTACTTC
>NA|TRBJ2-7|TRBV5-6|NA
CASSYSTGPNPYEQYF
TGTGCCAGCAGCTACTCCACAGGGCCCAATCCCTACGAGCAGTACTTC
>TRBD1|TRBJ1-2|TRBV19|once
CASSTTGGGLSNYGYTF
TGTGCCAGTAGTACTACAGGGGGCGGGCTCTCTAACTATGGCTACACCTTC
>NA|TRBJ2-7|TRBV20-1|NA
CSAHFLYEQYF
TGCAGTGCTCACTTCCTCTACGAGCAGTACTTC
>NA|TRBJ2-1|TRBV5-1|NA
CASSPSARVANHEQFF
TGCGCCAGCAGCCCTAGTGCCCGAGTTGCTAATCATGAGCAGTTCTTC
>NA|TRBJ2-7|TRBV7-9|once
CASSLTETYEQYF
TGTGCCAGCAGCTTAACAGAAACCTACGAGCAGTACTTC
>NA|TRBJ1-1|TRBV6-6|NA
CASSYSLGSEAFF
TGTGCCAGCAGTTACTCGTTGGGCTCTGAAGCTTTCTTT
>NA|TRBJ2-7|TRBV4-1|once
CASSQRGQPDEQYF
TGCGCCAGCAGCCAACGTGGGCAGCCGGACGAGCAGTACTTC
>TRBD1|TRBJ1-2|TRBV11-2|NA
CASSLALTGGGYTF
TGTGCCAGCAGCTTAGCCCTGACAGGGGGAGGCTACACCTTC
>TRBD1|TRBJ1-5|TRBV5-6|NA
CASSLGQDRYHQPQHF
TGTGCCAGCAGCTTAGGACAGGACCGTTATCATCAGCCCCAGCATTTT
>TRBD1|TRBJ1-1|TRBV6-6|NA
CASSGPGQGLTTEAFF
TGTGCCAGCAGTGGGCCGGGACAGGGCCTTACCACTGAAGCTTTCTTT
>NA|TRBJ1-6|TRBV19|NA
CASSKMDSDGSPLHF
TGTGCCAGTAGTAAAATGGACAGTGATGGATCACCCCTCCACTTT
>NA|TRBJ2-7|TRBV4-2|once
CASSSGRDYEQYF
TGTGCCAGCAGCTCGGGCCGGGACTACGAGCAGTACTTC
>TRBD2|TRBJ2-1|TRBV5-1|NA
CASSSAGVSYNEQFF
TGCGCCAGCAGCTCAGCGGGAGTGTCCTACAATGAGCAGTTCTTC
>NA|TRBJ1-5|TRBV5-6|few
CASSLGDNQPQHF
TGTGCCAGCAGCTTGGGAGACAATCAGCCCCAGCATTTT
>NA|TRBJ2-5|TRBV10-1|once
CASSEGSGAGQETQYF
TGCGCCAGCAGTGAAGGGAGCGGAGCGGGCCAAGAGACCCAGTACTTC
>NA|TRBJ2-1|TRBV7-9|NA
CASSLATRSLNEQFF
TGTGCCAGCAGCTTAGCCACACGGAGTCTTAATGAGCAGTTCTTC
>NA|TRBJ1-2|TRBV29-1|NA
CSVEGNYGYTF
TGCAGCGTGGAGGGAAACTATGGCTACACCTTC
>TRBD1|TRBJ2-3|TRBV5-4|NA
CASSWTAGTGILTDTQYF
TGTGCCAGCAGCTGGACCGCCGGGACAGGGATCCTCACAGATACGCAGTATTTT
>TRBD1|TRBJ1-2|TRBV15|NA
CATSRDRVGYGYTF
TGTGCCACCAGCAGGGACAGGGTCGGGTATGGCTACACCTTC
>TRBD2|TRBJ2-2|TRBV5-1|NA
CASSGLANTGELFF
TGCGCCAGCAGCGGACTAGCGAACACCGGGGAGCTGTTTTTT
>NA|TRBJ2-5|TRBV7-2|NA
CASSLSSETQYF
TGTGCCAGCAGCTTATCGTCGGAGACCCAGTACTTC
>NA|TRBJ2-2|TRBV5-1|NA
CASSPEQGSTGELFF
TGCGCCAGCAGCCCAGAACAGGGTTCCACCGGGGAGCTGTTTTTT
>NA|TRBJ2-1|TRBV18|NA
CASSPTIPPLATRNNEQFF
TGTGCCAGCTCACCAACGATCCCCCCCCTAGCGACCCGAAACAATGAGCAGTTCTTC
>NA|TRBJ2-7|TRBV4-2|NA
CASSQELAMYEQYF
TGTGCCAGCAGCCAGGAGCTAGCGATGTACGAGCAGTACTTC
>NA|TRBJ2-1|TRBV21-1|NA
CASPNWAGVVDEQFF
TGTGCCAGCCCCAACTGGGCAGGGGTTGTTGATGAGCAGTTCTTC
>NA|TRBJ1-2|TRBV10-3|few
CAISAGPRRDGYTF
TGTGCCATTTCAGCCGGGCCCCGGAGGGACGGCTACACCTTC
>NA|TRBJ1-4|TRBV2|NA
CARGASNEKLFF
TGTGCCAGAGGGGCCTCGAATGAAAAACTGTTTTTT
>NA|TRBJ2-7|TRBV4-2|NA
CASSQDLWGSSISYEQYF
TGTGCCAGCAGCCAAGATCTTTGGGGCTCTTCGATCTCCTACGAGCAGTACTTC
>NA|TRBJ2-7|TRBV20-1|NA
CSARAYYEQYF
TGCAGTGCTAGAGCGTACTACGAGCAGTACTTC
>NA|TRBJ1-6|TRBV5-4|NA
CASSRGGGTPLHF
TGTGCCAGCAGCCGAGGGGGGGGGACACCCCTCCACTTT
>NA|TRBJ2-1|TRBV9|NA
CASSGDYGGPSYNEQFF
TGTGCCAGCAGCGGAGACTACGGGGGACCGTCCTACAATGAGCAGTTCTTC
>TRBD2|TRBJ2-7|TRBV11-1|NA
CASSWTSGSYEQYF
TGTGCCAGCAGCTGGACTAGCGGGAGTTACGAGCAGTACTTC
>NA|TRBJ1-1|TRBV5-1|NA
CASSLGSDGGAFF
TGCGCCAGCAGCTTGGGCTCGGATGGAGGAGCTTTCTTT
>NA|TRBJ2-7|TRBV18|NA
CASSLLDREVNEQYF
TGTGCCAGCTCACTCTTAGACAGGGAGGTCAACGAGCAGTACTTC